This TCR beta chain came from a study of blood T cell repertoires in COVID-19. In the study overall: Collection of acute and convalescent COVID-19 samples took place in the United States, Italy and Spain. From T cells, B-cell-depleted T cells, or PBMCs came the material, which was cDNA or gDNA.

This clone was seen a handful of times. Original data processing: Amplified reference gene primers provided the basis for estimating nucleated cell counts. Assay used: immunoSEQ multiplex PCR; TCRdb lists only in-frame clones, some missing. D and trimming come from the DNA, and the V and J calls and clone size come from that table. The sample yields roughly 110,000 clones, almost 85% seen once. The CDR3 sequence is 14 residues long. With 7 bases removed from V and 4 bases from J, the gap between germline ends came to 14 bases. Germline assignment: CDR1 MNHEY and CDR2 SVGAGI. The sequence derives from a human donor in a cohort sampled during active COVID-19. The specimen was peripheral blood. The J gene is TRBJ1-5, the V gene TRBV6-5; D might be TRBD1 (5 bases). In nucleotides, the CDR3 is TGTGCCAGCACCGCAGGGCAGGGTAATCAGCCCCAGCATTTT. Its translation is CASTAGQGNQPQHF.